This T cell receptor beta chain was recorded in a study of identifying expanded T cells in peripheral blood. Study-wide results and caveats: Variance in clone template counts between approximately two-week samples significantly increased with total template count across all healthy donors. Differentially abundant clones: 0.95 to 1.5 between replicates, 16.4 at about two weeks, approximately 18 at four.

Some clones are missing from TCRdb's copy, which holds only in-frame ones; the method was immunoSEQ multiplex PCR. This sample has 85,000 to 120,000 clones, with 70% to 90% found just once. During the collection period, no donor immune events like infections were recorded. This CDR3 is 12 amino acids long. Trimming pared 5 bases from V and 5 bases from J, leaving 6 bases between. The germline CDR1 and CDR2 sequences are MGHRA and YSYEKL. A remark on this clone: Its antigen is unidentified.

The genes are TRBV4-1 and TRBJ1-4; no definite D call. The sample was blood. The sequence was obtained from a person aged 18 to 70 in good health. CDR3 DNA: TGCGCCAGCAGCGACACGAATGAAAAACTGTTTTTT. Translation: CASSDTNEKLFF.